This T cell receptor (beta chain) was recovered during a study of blood T cell repertoires in COVID-19. The J segment lost 4 bases and the V segment lost 6 bases, leaving 15 bases of the junction unmatched. The CDR3 covers 17 residues. CDR1 and CDR2 from the germline V gene are SGHRS and YFSETQ. This clone is a singleton in its sample. Clones were sequenced by immunoSEQ multiplex PCR, and TCRdb holds only the in-frame ones, with some missing. Among under 200,000 clones listed, around 82% were seen once. Which cohort a participant joined came from the clinical history participants gave. Sequenced input: PBMCs or T cells enriched from blood (not recorded which). This clonotype was obtained from a woman aged 60-70 years with acute COVID-19. The V and J genes are TRBV5-1 and TRBJ2-3, with 9 nucleotides matching TRBD1. This chain's CDR3 is CASTLLLTGGFSDTQYF. The DNA for the CDR3 is TGCGCCAGCACCTTACTTCTGACAGGGGGATTTTCAGATACGCAGTATTTT.